Below, 29 T cell receptor beta chains from the same sample are listed, as sequenced in a study of technical replicates of blood from a handful of donors. TCRdb keeps only in-frame clones here, not all; method: immunoSEQ multiplex PCR. Altogether about 60,000 clones are present, around 87% being singletons, with the ten largest covering 5% to 6.5%. Source material: PBMCs. The receptors originated from a human donor in good health. Some clones in this sample may be carry-over from other donors' samples.

The chain is built from TRBV19 and TRBJ1-2; D remains unclear. Per germline, CDR1 LNHDA and CDR2 SQIVND (reference sequence). Trimming stripped 3 bases from V and 7 bases from J, with 15 bases between. There are 14 residues in the CDR3. The CDR3 DNA follows: TGTGCCAGTAGTATCAAGTCGGGTGGAGCTGGCTACACCTTC. The encoded protein is CASSIKSGGAGYTF.

The chain recombines TRBV14 with TRBJ2-7; TRBD1 matches at 7 bases. CDR1 and CDR2 from the germline V gene are SGHDN and FVKESK. V shed 0 bases, J shed 0 bases, and the junction held 5 bases outside the gene matches. CDR3 size: 16 residues. CDR3 nucleotide sequence: TGTGCCAGCAGCCAAGAACGGACAGGCTTCTCCTACGAGCAGTACTTC. Encoded protein: CASSQERTGFSYEQYF.

This clone was recorded once. The chain joins TRBV30 to TRBJ2-1, with 8 bases identical to TRBD2. Germline CDR1 GTSNPN, CDR2 SVGIG (reference sequence). The CDR3 loop spans 15 amino acids. With V trimmed by 5 bases and J by 8 bases, 14 bases remained unmatched. CDR3 nucleotides: TGTGCCTGGCACCGAGGGATGGCGGGAGGCGATGAGCAGTTCTTC. Translation: CAWHRGMAGGDEQFF.

The chain uses TRBV27 and TRBJ1-1; 7 positions match TRBD1. Trimming at V came to 5 bases and at J to 0 bases, leaving 3 bases not matched to a gene. This CDR3 is built from 14 residues. CDR1 and CDR2 from the germline V gene are MNHEY and SMNVEV (reference sequence). CDR3 amino acids: CASSRDSMNTEAFF. The CDR3 coding sequence is TGTGCCAGCAGTCGGGACAGCATGAACACTGAAGCTTTCTTT.

CDR3 residues: CAISEGAGAGELFF. CDR3 sequence (DNA): TGTGCCATCAGTGAGGGTGCGGGAGCCGGGGAGCTGTTTTTT. The chain is built from TRBV10-3 and TRBJ2-2; TRBD2 aligns across 7 bases. Losses at the gene ends were 2 bases for V and 6 bases for J; bases not matched to a gene: 3. The CDR3 totals 14 residues. Germline lookup yields CDR1 ENHRY and CDR2 SYGVKD.

J is TRBJ2-7 and V is TRBV6-5, with TRBD1 matching over 8 bases. CDR1 MNHEY and CDR2 SVGAGI come from the germline V gene. The CDR3 consists of 14 residues. Trimming at V came to 7 bases and at J to 4 bases, leaving 9 bases not matched to a gene. The CDR3 bases are TGTGCCAGCAAAAAACAGGGGGTTTCGTACGAGCAGTACTTC. This codes for CASKKQGVSYEQYF.

The chain links TRBV4-1 to TRBJ2-7; tentative D call: TRBD1 (5 bases). The CDR3 spans 16 residues. Germline V gives CDR1 MGHRA, CDR2 YSYEKL. V was cut by 1 base and J by 0 bases, with 13 bases left in between. The CDR3 DNA reads as TGCGCCAGCAGCCAAGCACTCCCCAGGGCCTCCTACGAGCAGTACTTC. Translating gives CASSQALPRASYEQYF.

This chain joins TRBV6-4 and TRBJ2-2, with 7 bases fitting TRBD2. Germline V gene lookup returns CDR1 MRHNA and CDR2 SNTAGT. Trimming removed 0 bases from V and 0 bases from J; junction bases left unmatched: 1. The CDR3 runs 16 residues. CDR3 loop: CASSDSGGANTGELFF. CDR3 nucleotides: TGTGCCAGCAGTGACTCGGGGGGGGCGAACACCGGGGAGCTGTTTTTT.

The V gene is TRBV11-2, the J gene TRBJ1-3; 10 nucleotides match TRBD1. The germline gives CDR1 SGHAT, CDR2 FQNNGV. The CDR3 runs 14 residues. J was trimmed by 7 bases and V by 3 bases; bases with no gene match: 3. The CDR3 loop reads CASSFQDRGNTIYF. The CDR3 region has the DNA TGTGCCAGCAGCTTTCAGGACAGGGGGAACACCATATATTTT.

This clone was observed once. V usage is TRBV7-9 and J usage is TRBJ1-5, with unresolved D. The V gene's germline CDR1 is SEHNR and CDR2 FQNEAQ (reference sequence). V shed 4 bases and J shed 5 bases, with 15 bases lying between them. CDR3 length equals 15 residues. CDR3 in amino acids: CASSSPGDPHQPQHF. In DNA form, the CDR3 reads TGTGCCAGCAGCTCCCCCGGGGATCCCCATCAGCCCCAGCATTTT.

The chain has TRBV4-2 and TRBJ2-7, with D uncertain. V gave up 0 bases and J gave up 0 bases, with 9 bases separating them. The CDR3 contains 15 residues. Germline CDR1 reads LGHNA; CDR2 reads YNFKEQ. The CDR3 protein is CASSQDIWSSYEQYF. The DNA for the CDR3 is TGTGCCAGCAGCCAAGATATCTGGAGCTCCTACGAGCAGTACTTC.

This clone was found once. This chain connects TRBV2 to TRBJ2-7; D gene uncertain. This CDR3 spans 11 amino acids. In germline, CDR1 is SNHLY, CDR2 FYNNEI. Trimming pared 5 bases from V and 4 bases from J, leaving 6 bases between. CDR3 sequence reads: CASSLKYEQYF. The CDR3 coding sequence is TGTGCCAGCAGTCTTAAATACGAGCAGTACTTC.

The V call is TRBV5-8, the J call TRBJ1-2, with D perhaps matching TRBD1 (5 bases). Trimming took off 0 bases at V and 1 base at J, with 10 bases between the two ends. CDR1 SGHTS and CDR2 YDEGEE come from the germline V gene. CDR3 length equals 15 residues. CDR3 sequence reads: CASSLAGMDNYGYTF. DNA of the CDR3: TGTGCCAGCAGCTTGGCAGGGATGGATAACTATGGCTACACCTTC.

The chain joins TRBV13 to TRBJ2-3; D is possibly TRBD1 (5 bases). There are 14 residues in the CDR3. V was shortened by 1 base and J by 2 bases, with 7 bases between the two germline ends. Germline assignment: CDR1 PRHDT and CDR2 FYEKMQ (reference sequence). CDR3 bases: TGTGCCAGCAGCTTAGAGGGGTCCACAGATACGCAGTATTTT. As protein: CASSLEGSTDTQYF.

V gene TRBV5-1 combines with J gene TRBJ2-1; TRBD2 agrees at 11 bases. The germline CDR1 and CDR2 sequences are SGHRS and YFSETQ. CDR3 length equals 15 residues. V trimming: 5 bases; J trimming: 5 bases; junction bases outside the gene matches: 6. CDR3 in amino acids: CASRPTSGGNNEQFF. CDR3 nucleotides: TGCGCCAGCAGGCCCACTAGCGGGGGAAACAATGAGCAGTTCTTC.

The chain uses TRBV11-2 and TRBJ2-5, with 16 nucleotides matching TRBD2. The CDR3 length is 15 residues. After removal of 5 bases from V and 5 bases from J, the junction contained 2 bases not matched to a gene. The V gene's germline CDR1 is SGHAT and CDR2 FQNNGV. The CDR3 spells CASSPGLAGGETQYF. The CDR3 coding sequence is TGTGCCAGCAGCCCGGGACTAGCGGGAGGGGAGACCCAGTACTTC.

The gene calls are TRBV4-2 and TRBJ2-7; a possible D gene is TRBD1 (6 bases). The CDR3 runs to 12 residues. Germline V gene sequence: CDR1 LGHNA, CDR2 YNFKEQ. With 7 bases removed from V and 2 bases from J, the gap between germline ends came to 9 bases. In nucleotides, the CDR3 is TGTGCCAGCACCGGGACAACCTACGAGCAGTACTTC. Translated, it gives CASTGTTYEQYF.

The gene calls are TRBV2 and TRBJ2-1; 11 bases line up with TRBD2. The CDR3 is 16 residues long. Germline CDR1 and CDR2: SNHLY and FYNNEI. J lost 0 bases, V lost 8 bases, and 6 bases had no gene match. The CDR3 nucleotides are TGTGCCAGCGCTAGCGGGAGGCTGAGCTCCTACAATGAGCAGTTCTTC. This gives the protein CASASGRLSSYNEQFF.

The chain is built from TRBV7-8 and TRBJ1-1; possibly TRBD1 for D (5 bases). Germline CDR1 is SGHVS and CDR2 is FQNEAQ. Trimming pared 5 bases from V and 1 base from J, leaving 11 bases between. The length of the CDR3 is 14 residues. The chain's CDR3 is CASSRDRGNTEAFF. As DNA, the CDR3 is TGTGCCAGCAGCAGAGACAGAGGGAACACTGAAGCTTTCTTT.

The CDR3 sequence: CASSLLGQGAYGYTF. In nucleotides, the CDR3 is TGTGCCAGCAGCTTACTGGGACAGGGGGCTTATGGCTACACCTTC. The rearrangement links TRBV13 to TRBJ1-2, with 12 bases lining up with TRBD1. V lost 2 bases, J lost 5 bases, and 3 bases stayed unmatched. Germline V gene sequence: CDR1 PRHDT, CDR2 FYEKMQ (reference sequence). The CDR3 sequence is 15 residues long. Complete variable domain (other parts from reference TRBV13 and TRBJ1-2): AAGVIQSPRHLIKEKRETATLKCYPIPRHDTVYWYQQGPGQDPQFLISFYEKMQSDKGSIPDRFSAQQFSDYHSELNMSSLELGDSALYFCASSLLGQGAYGYTFGSGTRLTVV.

This clone was observed once. The chain joins TRBV7-8 to TRBJ1-3; unclear D gene. CDR1 is SGHVS and CDR2 is FQNEAQ in the germline V gene. The CDR3 is 16 amino acids. The germline V and J ends were trimmed by 5 bases and 1 base, with 15 bases remaining between them. The CDR3 DNA follows: TGTGCCAGCAGCCCCCGGGGAGGTGGGTCTGGAAACACCATATATTTT. Translating it yields CASSPRGGGSGNTIYF.

The J gene is TRBJ1-2, the V gene TRBV7-8; no firm D call. Trimming stripped 7 bases from V and 0 bases from J, with 9 bases between. Germline values: CDR1 SGHVS, CDR2 FQNEAQ. This CDR3 region has 13 residues. CDR3 sequence reads: CASTAGTNYGYTF. CDR3 nucleotide sequence: TGTGCCAGCACCGCCGGGACTAACTATGGCTACACCTTC.

The rearrangement links TRBV7-2 to TRBJ1-2, with 9 bases that match TRBD1. The CDR3 has 13 residues. The junction had 4 bases not matched to a gene; V was cut back by 6 bases and J by 5 bases. Germline V CDR1 and CDR2: SGHTA, FQGNSA. The CDR3 bases are TGTGCCAGCAGATACAGGGGGCTTTATGGCTACACCTTC. Protein: CASRYRGLYGYTF.

This chain joins TRBV4-1 and TRBJ1-4; 8 bases align to TRBD1. The germline gives CDR1 MGHRA, CDR2 YSYEKL. The J segment lost 6 bases and the V segment lost 2 bases, leaving 8 bases of the junction unmatched. The CDR3 sequence is 16 residues long. The chain's CDR3 is CASSQRSQGAYEKLFF. CDR3 bases: TGCGCCAGCAGCCAAAGGTCCCAGGGGGCGTATGAAAAACTGTTTTTT.

This clone has more than one count but fewer than ten. This chain joins TRBV7-9 and TRBJ2-3; D may be TRBD1 (5 bases). CDR1 is SEHNR and CDR2 is FQNEAQ in the germline V gene (reference sequence). V gave up 1 base and J gave up 0 bases, with 14 bases separating them. The CDR3 loop spans 17 amino acids. CDR3 bases: TGTGCCAGCAGCTTAGTTTTGACAGTCACTAGCACAGATACGCAGTATTTT. Residues: CASSLVLTVTSTDTQYF.

This clone showed up just a few times. This rearrangement joins TRBV6-5 to TRBJ1-5; perhaps TRBD1 as D (5 bases). V gave up 6 bases and J gave up 12 bases, with 18 bases separating them. This CDR3 spans 13 amino acids. Germline V gives CDR1 MNHEY, CDR2 SVGAGI. CDR3 sequence: CASSNPGSRVQHF. The CDR3 DNA follows: TGTGCCAGCAGCAACCCAGGGTCCAGGGTCCAGCATTTT.

Comment on this clone: Within the sample, other DNA sequences also encode this same CDR3. This chain connects TRBV4-2 to TRBJ1-5; D is perhaps TRBD1 (5 bases). Germline CDR1 is LGHNA and CDR2 is YNFKEQ. Trimming shortened V by 1 base and J by 7 bases, and 8 bases separated the two germline ends. The CDR3 has 13 residues. CDR3 sequence reads: CASSQGGGQPQHF. CDR3 in DNA: TGTGCCAGCAGCCAAGGGGGCGGACAGCCCCAGCATTTT.

The CDR3 DNA is TGTGCCAGCAGCTTGGCGGGGACAAATCAGTACTATGGCTACACCTTC. This codes for CASSLAGTNQYYGYTF. The V and J genes are TRBV5-6 and TRBJ1-2, with D possibly being TRBD1 (6 bases). The CDR3 sequence is 16 residues long. Trimming pared 0 bases from V and 3 bases from J, leaving 15 bases between. Germline-derived CDR1 and CDR2 are SGHDT and YYEEEE.

The chain has TRBV7-2 and TRBJ2-3; 9 bases fit TRBD1. Losses at the gene ends were 5 bases for V and 4 bases for J; bases not matched to a gene: 4. This CDR3 region has 14 residues. Germline V gene data show CDR1 as SGHTA and CDR2 as FQGNSA. CDR3 DNA sequence: TGTGCCAGCAGCACGGGACAGGGTCCAGATACGCAGTATTTT. Translating gives CASSTGQGPDTQYF.